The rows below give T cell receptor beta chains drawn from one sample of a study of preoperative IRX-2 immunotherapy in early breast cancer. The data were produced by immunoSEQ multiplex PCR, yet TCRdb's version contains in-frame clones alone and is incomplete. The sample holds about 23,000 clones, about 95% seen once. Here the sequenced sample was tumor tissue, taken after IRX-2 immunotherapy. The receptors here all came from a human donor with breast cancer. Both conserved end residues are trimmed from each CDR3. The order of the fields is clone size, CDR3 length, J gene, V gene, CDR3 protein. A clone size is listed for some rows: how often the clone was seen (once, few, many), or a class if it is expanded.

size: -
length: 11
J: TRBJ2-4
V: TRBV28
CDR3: ASSPGSKNIQY

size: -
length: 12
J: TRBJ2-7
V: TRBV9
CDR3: ASSVGGMGYEQY

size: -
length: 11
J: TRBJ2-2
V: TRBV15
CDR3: ATSSQDTGELF

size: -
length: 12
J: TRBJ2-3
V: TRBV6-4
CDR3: ASSASGPTDTQY

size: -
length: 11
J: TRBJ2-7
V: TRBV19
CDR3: ASSMLGFYEQY

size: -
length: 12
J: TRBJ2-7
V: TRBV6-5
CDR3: ASSFDTYGYEQY

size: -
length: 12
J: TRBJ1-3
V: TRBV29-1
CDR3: SVSPLQGRNTIY

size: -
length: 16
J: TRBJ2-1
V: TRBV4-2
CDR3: ASSQPRSGLAGGDEQF

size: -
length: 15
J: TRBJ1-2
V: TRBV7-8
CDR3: ASSPLGTDQLKGGYT

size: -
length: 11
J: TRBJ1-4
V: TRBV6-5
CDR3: ASSYGGNEKLF

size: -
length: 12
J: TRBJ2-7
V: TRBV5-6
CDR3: ASSPRLAGYEQY

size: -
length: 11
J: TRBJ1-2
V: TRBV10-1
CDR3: ASSESGGYGYT

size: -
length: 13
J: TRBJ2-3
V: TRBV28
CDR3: ASSLWGVSTDTQY

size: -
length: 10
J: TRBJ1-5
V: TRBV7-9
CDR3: ASTGGNQPQH

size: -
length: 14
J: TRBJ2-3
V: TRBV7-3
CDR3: ASSLKARGLTDTQY

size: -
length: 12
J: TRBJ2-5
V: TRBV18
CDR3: ASSDRGPPETQY

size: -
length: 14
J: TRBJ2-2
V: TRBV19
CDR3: ASSTPRESNTGELF

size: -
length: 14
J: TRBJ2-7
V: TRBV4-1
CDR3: ASSQDPAGSSYEQY

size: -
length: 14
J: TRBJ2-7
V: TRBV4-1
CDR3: ASSQKGGQDSYEQY

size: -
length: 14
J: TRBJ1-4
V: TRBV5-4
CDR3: ASSRRRGAANEKLF

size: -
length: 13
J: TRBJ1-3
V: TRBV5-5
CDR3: ASSLPTGFGNTIY

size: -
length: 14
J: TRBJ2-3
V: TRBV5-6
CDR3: ASSLGLAGGTDTQY

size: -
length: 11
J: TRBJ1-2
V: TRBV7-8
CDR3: ASSLGRRYGYT

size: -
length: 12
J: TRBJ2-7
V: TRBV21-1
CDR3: ASSNATGGHEQY

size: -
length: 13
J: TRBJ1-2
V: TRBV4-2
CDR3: ASSQERTGGNGYT

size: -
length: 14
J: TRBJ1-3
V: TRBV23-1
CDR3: ASRSFGRPSGNTIY

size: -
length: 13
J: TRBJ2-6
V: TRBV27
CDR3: ASSTGSSGANVLT

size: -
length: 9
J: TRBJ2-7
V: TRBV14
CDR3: ASSQVSLLH

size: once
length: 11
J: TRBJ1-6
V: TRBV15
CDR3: ATSREKNSPLH

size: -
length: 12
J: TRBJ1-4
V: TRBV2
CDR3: ASRGDSGHEKLF

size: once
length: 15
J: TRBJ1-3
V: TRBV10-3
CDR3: AIRGSQGSLSGNTIY

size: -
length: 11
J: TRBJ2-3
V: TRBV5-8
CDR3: ASSDTGEDTQY

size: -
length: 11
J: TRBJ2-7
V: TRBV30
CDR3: ASDRSGFYEQY

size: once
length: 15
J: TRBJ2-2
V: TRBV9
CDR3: ASRGGGSGRAGGELF

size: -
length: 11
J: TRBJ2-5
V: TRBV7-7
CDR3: ASSLSSQETQY

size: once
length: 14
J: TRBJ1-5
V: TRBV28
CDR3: ASSPGGRTGSQPQH

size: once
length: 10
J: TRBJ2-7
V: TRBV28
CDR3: ASRLGVYEQY

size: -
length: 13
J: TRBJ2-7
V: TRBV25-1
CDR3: ASSDPGRPTYEQY

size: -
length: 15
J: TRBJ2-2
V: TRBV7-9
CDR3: ASIPSSRDRVTGELF

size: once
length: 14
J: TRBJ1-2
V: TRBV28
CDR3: ASSLFPPDLNYGYT